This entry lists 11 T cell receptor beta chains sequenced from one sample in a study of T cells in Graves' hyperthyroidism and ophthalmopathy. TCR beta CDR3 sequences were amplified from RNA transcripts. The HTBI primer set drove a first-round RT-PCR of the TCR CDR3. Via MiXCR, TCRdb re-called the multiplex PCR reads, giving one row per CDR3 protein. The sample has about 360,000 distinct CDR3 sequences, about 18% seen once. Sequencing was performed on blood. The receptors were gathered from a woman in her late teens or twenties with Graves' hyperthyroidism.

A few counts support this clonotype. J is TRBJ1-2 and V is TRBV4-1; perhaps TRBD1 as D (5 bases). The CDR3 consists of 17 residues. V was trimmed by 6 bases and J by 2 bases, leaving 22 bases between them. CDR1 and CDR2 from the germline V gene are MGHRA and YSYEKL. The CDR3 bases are TGCGCCAGCAGTAAACGAGGGGCATCCGAGGGGAACTATGGCTACACCTTC. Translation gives CASSKRGASEGNYGYTF.

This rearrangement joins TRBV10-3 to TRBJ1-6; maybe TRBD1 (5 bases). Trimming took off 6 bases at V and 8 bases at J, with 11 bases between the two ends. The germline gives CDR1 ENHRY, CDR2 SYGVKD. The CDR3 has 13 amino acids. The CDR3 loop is CAISRDPDSPLHF. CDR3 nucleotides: TGTGCCATCAGCAGGGACCCCGATTCACCCCTCCACTTT.

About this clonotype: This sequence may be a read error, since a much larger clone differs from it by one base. The CDR3 loop reads CSAIIGTSGFSYEQYF. In DNA, the CDR3 is TGCAGTGCTATCATAGGGACTAGCGGCTTCTCCTACGAGCAGTACTTC. The rearrangement links TRBV20-1 to TRBJ2-7; 11 nucleotides align to TRBD2. Losses at the gene ends were 4 bases for V and 0 bases for J; bases not matched to a gene: 8. The CDR3 spans 16 residues. CDR1 DFQATT and CDR2 SNEGSKA come from the germline V gene (reference sequence).

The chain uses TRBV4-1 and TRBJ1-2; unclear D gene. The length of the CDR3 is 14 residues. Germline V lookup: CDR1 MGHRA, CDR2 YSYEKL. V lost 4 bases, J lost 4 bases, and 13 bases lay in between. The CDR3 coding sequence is TGCGCCAGCAGCCGGTCGGGCTCTATCTATGGCTACACCTTC. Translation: CASSRSGSIYGYTF.

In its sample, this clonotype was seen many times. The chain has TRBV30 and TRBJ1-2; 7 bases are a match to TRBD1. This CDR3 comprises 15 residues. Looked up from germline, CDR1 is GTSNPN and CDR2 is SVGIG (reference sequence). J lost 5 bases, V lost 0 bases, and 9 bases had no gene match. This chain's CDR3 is CAWSVISTGPYGYTF. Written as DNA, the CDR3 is TGTGCCTGGAGTGTAATATCGACAGGGCCGTATGGCTACACCTTC.

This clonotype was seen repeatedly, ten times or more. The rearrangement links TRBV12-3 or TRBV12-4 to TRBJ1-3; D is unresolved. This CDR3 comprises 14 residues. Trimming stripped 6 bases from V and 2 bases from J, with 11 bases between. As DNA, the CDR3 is TGTGCCAGCAGCACCCCCGGGGCTGGAAACACCATATATTTT. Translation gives CASSTPGAGNTIYF.

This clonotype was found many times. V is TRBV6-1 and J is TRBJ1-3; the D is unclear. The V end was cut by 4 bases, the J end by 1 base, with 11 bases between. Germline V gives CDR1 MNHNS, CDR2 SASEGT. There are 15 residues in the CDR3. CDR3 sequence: CASSAAGRSGNTIYF. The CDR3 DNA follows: TGTGCCAGCAGTGCCGCAGGCAGGTCTGGAAACACCATATATTTT.

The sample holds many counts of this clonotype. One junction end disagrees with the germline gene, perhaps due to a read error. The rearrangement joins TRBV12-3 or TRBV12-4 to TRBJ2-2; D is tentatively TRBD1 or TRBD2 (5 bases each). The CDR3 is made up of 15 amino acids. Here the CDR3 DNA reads TGTGCCAGCAGTTTATTCGGGGCGAACGCCGGGGAGCTGTTTTTT. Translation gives CASSLFGANAGELFF.

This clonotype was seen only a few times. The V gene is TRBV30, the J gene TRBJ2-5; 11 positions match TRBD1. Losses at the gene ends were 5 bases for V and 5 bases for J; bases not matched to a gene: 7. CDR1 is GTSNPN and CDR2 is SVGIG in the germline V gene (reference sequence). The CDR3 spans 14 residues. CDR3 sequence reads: CAWAPGQGEETQYF. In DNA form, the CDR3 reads TGTGCCTGGGCCCCGGGACAGGGGGAGGAGACCCAGTACTTC.

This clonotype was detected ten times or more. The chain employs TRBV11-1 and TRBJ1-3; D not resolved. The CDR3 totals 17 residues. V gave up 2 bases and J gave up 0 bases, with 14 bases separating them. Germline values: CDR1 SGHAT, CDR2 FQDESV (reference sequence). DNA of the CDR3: TGTGCCAGCAGCTTATCAGGCAGCTCCTTCTCTGGAAACACCATATATTTT. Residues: CASSLSGSSFSGNTIYF.

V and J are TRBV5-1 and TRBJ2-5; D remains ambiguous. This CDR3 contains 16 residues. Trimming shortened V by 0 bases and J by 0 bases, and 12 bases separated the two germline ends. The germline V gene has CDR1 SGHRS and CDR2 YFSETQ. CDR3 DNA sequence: TGCGCCAGCAGCTTGGCCAGAGCCCGACACCAAGAGACCCAGTACTTC. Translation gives CASSLARARHQETQYF.